The 23 T cell receptor beta chains in this list originate from one sample, sequenced in a study of Tregs in tolerant kidney transplant recipients. Profiling relied on immunoSEQ multiplex PCR, and the TCRdb table lists in-frame clones only, not all of them. The sample consists of some 68,000 clones, roughly 84% of them appearing once. The sample taken for sequencing was CD4+ T cells from blood. These receptors were collected from a human donor in good health.

The chain couples TRBV6-5 to TRBJ2-7; 7 bases are a match to TRBD1. Germline CDR1 MNHEY, CDR2 SVGAGI. The junction had 7 bases not matched to a gene; V was cut back by 6 bases and J by 2 bases. This CDR3 region has 14 residues. The CDR3 nucleotides are TGTGCCAGCAGCAGACAGGGACAACCCTACGAGCAGTACTTC. It is translated as CASSRQGQPYEQYF.

This clone came up once. The J gene is TRBJ1-1, the V gene TRBV4-2, with 7 bases identical to TRBD1. Germline-derived CDR1 and CDR2 are LGHNA and YNFKEQ. CDR3 length: 15 residues. Trimming took 4 bases from V and 10 from J; bases not matched to a gene: 15. The CDR3 here is CASSPTVEGAMTAFF. In DNA form, the CDR3 reads TGTGCCAGCAGCCCCACTGTGGAGGGGGCAATGACAGCTTTCTTT.

The chain uses TRBV7-6 and TRBJ1-1, with a possible D match to TRBD1 (5 bases). From germline, CDR1 is SGHVS and CDR2 FNYEAQ. The ends were cut back, 9 bases at V and 0 bases at J, with 11 bases in the middle. The CDR3 runs 13 residues. The CDR3 sequence is CASRQSLNTEAFF. DNA of the CDR3: TGTGCCAGTCGACAGAGCTTGAACACTGAAGCTTTCTTT. Filled out from reference TRBV7-6 and TRBJ1-1, the complete variable domain reads GAGVSQSPRYKVTKRGQDVALRCDPISGHVSLYWYRQALGQGPEFLTYFNYEAQQDKSGLPNDRFSAERPEGSISTLTIQRTEQRDSAMYRCASRQSLNTEAFFGQGTRLTVV.

The chain has TRBV2 and TRBJ1-1; D gene ambiguous. The germline gives CDR1 SNHLY, CDR2 FYNNEI. The ends were cut back, 7 bases at V and 4 bases at J, with 10 bases in the middle. The CDR3 covers 12 residues. The CDR3 here is CASTSVSTEAFF. The CDR3 DNA is TGTGCCAGCACCTCGGTGAGCACTGAAGCTTTCTTT.

The chain combines TRBV2 with TRBJ2-5; 9 bases line up with TRBD2. Germline V gene lookup returns CDR1 SNHLY and CDR2 FYNNEI. The V and J ends lost 7 bases and 7 bases, in that order; junction bases with no gene match: 13. The CDR3 is 15 amino acids. CDR3: CASMFPAGGPGTQYF. In DNA form, the CDR3 reads TGTGCCAGCATGTTTCCAGCGGGGGGCCCGGGGACCCAGTACTTC.

The chain links TRBV5-1 to TRBJ2-5; D gene unclear. The CDR3 loop spans 18 amino acids. Germline V gives CDR1 SGHRS, CDR2 YFSETQ. The ends were cut back, 0 bases at V and 4 bases at J, with 22 bases in the middle. The CDR3 reads CASSLGFVASWELETQYF. DNA for the CDR3: TGCGCCAGCAGCTTGGGGTTTGTGGCTAGTTGGGAATTAGAGACCCAGTACTTC.

V usage is TRBV5-1 and J usage is TRBJ2-3; D may correspond to TRBD1 or TRBD2 (5 bases each). With 1 base removed from V and 2 bases from J, the gap between germline ends came to 8 bases. CDR1 is SGHRS, CDR2 YFSETQ, per germline. The CDR3 is 14 residues long. The CDR3 here is CASSLWGPTDTQYF. In DNA, the CDR3 is TGCGCCAGCAGCTTGTGGGGACCCACAGATACGCAGTATTTT. The whole variable domain, filled in from reference TRBV5-1 and TRBJ2-3, reads KAGVTQTPRYLIKTRGQQVTLSCSPISGHRSVSWYQQTPGQGLQFLFEYFSETQRNKGNFPGRFSGRQFSNSRSEMNVSTLELGDSALYLCASSLWGPTDTQYFGPGTRLTVL.

The V and J genes are TRBV7-3 and TRBJ1-1; D uncertain. The germline V and J ends were trimmed by 0 bases and 3 bases, with 5 bases remaining between them. CDR1 and CDR2 from the germline V gene are SGHTA and FQGTGA. CDR3 size: 13 residues. The DNA of the CDR3 is TGTGCCAGCAGCTTAACGATGCACACTGAAGCTTTCTTT. Protein: CASSLTMHTEAFF.

The rearrangement links TRBV2 to TRBJ2-2; D is ambiguous. This CDR3 comprises 12 residues. V lost 5 bases and J 3 bases, leaving 4 bases between the germline ends. Germline V lookup: CDR1 SNHLY, CDR2 FYNNEI. CDR3 sequence (DNA): TGTGCCAGCAGTCGGGACACCGGGGAGCTGTTTTTT. Residues: CASSRDTGELFF.

The chain links TRBV5-1 to TRBJ2-3; D ambiguous. Germline-derived CDR1 and CDR2 are SGHRS and YFSETQ. The CDR3 contains 13 residues. V was trimmed by 4 bases and J by 6 bases, leaving 12 bases between them. The CDR3 here is CASSDSEADTQYF. CDR3 DNA sequence: TGCGCCAGCAGCGATTCCGAGGCGGATACGCAGTATTTT.

The chain links TRBV5-1 to TRBJ2-5; D is unclear. V lost 1 base and J lost 1, with 8 bases in between. Germline CDR1 and CDR2: SGHRS and YFSETQ. The CDR3 extends over 14 amino acids. The CDR3 is CASSLRSSQETQYF. For the CDR3, the DNA is TGCGCCAGCAGCTTGAGGTCTAGCCAAGAGACCCAGTACTTC.

The chain employs TRBV6-5 and TRBJ2-3; D gene ambiguous. Germline V gene sequence: CDR1 MNHEY, CDR2 SVGAGI. The CDR3 runs to 14 residues. V lost 6 bases and J 6 bases, leaving 16 bases between the germline ends. The CDR3 DNA reads as TGTGCCAGCAGACCCGGTCCCGACATGGATACGCAGTATTTT. Protein: CASRPGPDMDTQYF.

This sequence joins TRBV7-2 and TRBJ2-7, with D unresolved. The CDR3 has 15 amino acids. Germline lookup yields CDR1 SGHTA and CDR2 FQGNSA. The V gene lost 1 base and the J gene lost 1 base, with 11 bases spanning the gap. CDR3 protein: CASSLEDGPSYEQYF. CDR3 in DNA: TGTGCCAGCAGCTTAGAAGACGGACCTTCCTACGAGCAGTACTTC.

The V call is TRBV4-3, the J call TRBJ1-2; TRBD1 is a possible D gene (5 bases). V was shortened by 2 bases and J by 3 bases, with 10 bases between the two germline ends. The length of the CDR3 is 14 residues. Germline V gives CDR1 LGHNA, CDR2 YSLEER. CDR3 nucleotides: TGCGCCAGCAGCCAACAGGGAGGGGACTATGGCTACACCTTC. This sequence encodes CASSQQGGDYGYTF.

The rearrangement joins TRBV2 to TRBJ1-5; tentative D call: TRBD1 (6 bases). Germline V lookup: CDR1 SNHLY, CDR2 FYNNEI. The CDR3 runs to 15 residues. V lost 8 bases, J lost 5 bases, and 19 bases lay in between. CDR3 sequence (DNA): TGTGCCAGCCGGGTAGGGGGGCGAGGGTATCAGCCCCAGCATTTT. This gives the protein CASRVGGRGYQPQHF.

A note on this clone: Compared with germline, one end of the junction differs, possibly owing to a read error. This sequence joins TRBV6-5 and TRBJ2-7; D ambiguous. CDR3 size: 14 residues. In germline, CDR1 is MNHEY, CDR2 SVGAGI. The CDR3: CASSYSVANYVQYF. In DNA, the CDR3 is TGTGCCAGCAGTTACTCGGTGGCGAACTACGTGCAGTACTTC.

The CDR3 sequence is CASKYDRGTDTQYF. The CDR3, as DNA: TGTGCCAGCAAATACGACCGAGGCACAGATACGCAGTATTTT. V gene TRBV2 combines with J gene TRBJ2-3; D remains ambiguous. CDR3 length equals 14 residues. Germline-derived CDR1 and CDR2 are SNHLY and FYNNEI. Trimming stripped 7 bases from V and 1 base from J, with 12 bases between.

This rearrangement joins TRBV4-3 to TRBJ2-2, with TRBD1 matching 9 bases. The CDR3 has 16 amino acids. The ends lost 0 bases at V and 4 bases at J; junction bases unmatched: 3. Germline loops: CDR1 LGHNA, CDR2 YSLEER. The CDR3 DNA reads TGCGCCAGCAGCCAAGAACGACAGGGGGTCACCGGGGAGCTGTTTTTT. Protein: CASSQERQGVTGELFF.

This clone was seen ten or more times. The chain uses TRBV6-5 and TRBJ1-5; D is undetermined. V lost 0 bases and J lost 5, with 5 bases in between. The CDR3 is made up of 13 amino acids. CDR1 is MNHEY and CDR2 is SVGAGI in the germline V gene. Here the CDR3 reads CASSYSPDQPQHF. The CDR3 coding sequence is TGTGCCAGCAGTTACTCCCCGGATCAGCCCCAGCATTTT.

V and J are TRBV7-2 and TRBJ2-3, with 14 bases matching TRBD2. CDR1 SGHTA and CDR2 FQGNSA come from the germline V gene. Trimming at V came to 5 bases and at J to 6 bases, leaving 7 bases not matched to a gene. This CDR3 contains 16 residues. This chain's CDR3 is CASSLRTSGGRDTQYF. In DNA form, the CDR3 reads TGTGCCAGCAGCCTCAGGACTAGCGGGGGGCGCGATACGCAGTATTTT.

This clone has just a few counts. The genes are TRBV7-9 and TRBJ1-6, with D uncertain. This CDR3 has 16 residues. V was clipped by 3 bases and J by 8 bases, with 17 bases between them. Germline values: CDR1 SEHNR, CDR2 FQNEAQ (reference sequence). In DNA, the CDR3 is TGTGCCAGCAGCTTCTCTCGGAGGATCGGTCATTCACCCCTCCACTTT. Translated, it gives CASSFSRRIGHSPLHF.

This clone was found once. The chain combines TRBV4-1 with TRBJ2-5; D assignment may be TRBD1 or TRBD2 (6 bases each). The V end lost 6 bases, the J end lost 4 bases, and 18 bases lay between the germline ends. This CDR3 is 15 amino acids long. CDR1 and CDR2 (germline): MGHRA, YSYEKL. The CDR3 nucleotides are TGCGCCAGCAGGGCGGCGGGGTTAGGGGGAGAGACCCAGTACTTC. This translates into CASRAAGLGGETQYF.

A few counts support this clone. The V call is TRBV2, the J call TRBJ1-2; D is uncertain. V lost 4 bases and J lost 7, with 16 bases in between. CDR3 size: 14 residues. CDR1 and CDR2 (germline): SNHLY, FYNNEI. CDR3 region: CASSVSRPPVGYTF. The CDR3 coding sequence is TGTGCCAGCAGTGTCAGCAGGCCTCCAGTTGGCTACACCTTC.